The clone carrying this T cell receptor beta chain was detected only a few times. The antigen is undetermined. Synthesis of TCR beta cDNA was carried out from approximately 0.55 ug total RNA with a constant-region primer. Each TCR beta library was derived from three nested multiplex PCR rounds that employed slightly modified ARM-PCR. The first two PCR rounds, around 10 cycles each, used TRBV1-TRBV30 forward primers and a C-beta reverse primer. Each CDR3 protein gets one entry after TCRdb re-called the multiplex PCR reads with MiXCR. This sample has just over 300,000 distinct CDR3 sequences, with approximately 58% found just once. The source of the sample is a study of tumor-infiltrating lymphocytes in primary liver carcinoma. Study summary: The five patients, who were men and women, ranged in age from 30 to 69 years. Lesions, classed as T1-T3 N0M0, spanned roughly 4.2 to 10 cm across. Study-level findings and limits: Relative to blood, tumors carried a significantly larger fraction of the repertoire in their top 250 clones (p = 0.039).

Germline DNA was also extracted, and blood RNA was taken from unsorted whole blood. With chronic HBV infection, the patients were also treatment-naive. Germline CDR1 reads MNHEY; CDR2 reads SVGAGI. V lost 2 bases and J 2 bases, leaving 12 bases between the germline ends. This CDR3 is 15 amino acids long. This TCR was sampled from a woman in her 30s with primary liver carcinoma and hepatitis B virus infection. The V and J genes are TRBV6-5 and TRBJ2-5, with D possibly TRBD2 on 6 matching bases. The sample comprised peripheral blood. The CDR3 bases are TGTGCCAGCAGTTACGCGGGGACCAGACAAGAGACCCAGTACTTC. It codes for CASSYAGTRQETQYF.